This T cell receptor beta chain emerged from a study of control samples from healthy donors and cancer patients. TCRdb's table, derived via immunoSEQ multiplex PCR, lists solely in-frame clones and lacks some. The table records approximately 69,000 clones, around 90% of them present only once. CDR1 and CDR2 (germline): MRHNA, SNTAGT. The CDR3 loop spans 16 amino acids. V was shortened by 0 bases and J by 7 bases, with 18 bases between the two germline ends. The chain links TRBV6-4 to TRBJ2-5, with D unresolved. The clonotype originates from a man between 60 and 75 years old with colorectal cancer. Sample: PBMCs. CDR3 coding DNA: TGTGCCAGCAGTGACTCCGGGTTCCCTCCTCGTGGGACCCAGTACTTC. Amino acid sequence: CASSDSGFPPRGTQYF.